This T cell receptor beta chain was observed in a study of regulatory T cells in long-lasting Graves disease. Combining iRepertoire HTBI primers with Arm-PCR of CDR3 regions, the authors built TCR beta libraries. TCRdb fed the multiplex PCR reads into MiXCR, producing one record per CDR3 protein. Here the sample spans more than 300,000 distinct CDR3 sequences, around 15% being singletons. The time point was: newly diagnosed GD, antithyroid drugs for less than 3 months. Scientists built the TCR library using RNA that was extracted from PBMCs. From germline, CDR1 is ENHRY and CDR2 SYGVKD. The junction had 3 bases not matched to a gene; V was cut back by 11 bases and J by 4 bases. CDR3 length equals 11 residues. These data were also filed under a second study, of T cells in Graves' hyperthyroidism and ophthalmopathy.

V is TRBV10-3 and J is TRBJ2-3; 7 bases fit TRBD2. The specimen comprised peripheral blood mononuclear cells (PBMCs), sampled at new diagnosis, from a patient treated with antithyroid drugs. The clonotype was recovered from a woman aged 18-30 years with Graves disease. CDR3 coding DNA: TGTGCCGGGAGGGGTGCAGATACGCAGTATTTT. Its protein product is CAGRGADTQYF.